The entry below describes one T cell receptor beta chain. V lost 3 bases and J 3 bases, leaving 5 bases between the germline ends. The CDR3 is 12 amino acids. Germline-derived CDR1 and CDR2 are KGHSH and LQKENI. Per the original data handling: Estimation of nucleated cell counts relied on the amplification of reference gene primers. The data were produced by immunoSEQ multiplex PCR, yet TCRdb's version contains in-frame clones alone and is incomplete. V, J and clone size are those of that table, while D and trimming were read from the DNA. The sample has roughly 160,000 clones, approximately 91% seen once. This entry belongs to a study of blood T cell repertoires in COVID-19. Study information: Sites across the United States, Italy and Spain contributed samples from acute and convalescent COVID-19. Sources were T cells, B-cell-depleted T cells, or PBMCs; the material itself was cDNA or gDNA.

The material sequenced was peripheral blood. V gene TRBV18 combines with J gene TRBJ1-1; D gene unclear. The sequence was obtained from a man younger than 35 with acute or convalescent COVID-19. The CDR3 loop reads CASSPQYTEAFF. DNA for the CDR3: TGTGCCAGCTCACCTCAATACACTGAAGCTTTCTTT.